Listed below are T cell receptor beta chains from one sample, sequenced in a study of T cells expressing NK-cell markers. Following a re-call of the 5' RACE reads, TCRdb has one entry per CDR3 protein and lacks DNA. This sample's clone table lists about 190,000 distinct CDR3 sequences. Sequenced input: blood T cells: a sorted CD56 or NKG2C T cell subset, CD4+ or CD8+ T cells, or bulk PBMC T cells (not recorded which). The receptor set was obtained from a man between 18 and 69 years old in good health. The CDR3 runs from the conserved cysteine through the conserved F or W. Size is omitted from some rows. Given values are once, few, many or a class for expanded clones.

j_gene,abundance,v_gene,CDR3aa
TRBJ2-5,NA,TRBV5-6,CASTILNPVETQYF
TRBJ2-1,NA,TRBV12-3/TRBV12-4,CASTPVPGDLQGTFYNEQFF
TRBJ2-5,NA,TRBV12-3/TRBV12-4,CASSSGLAGGGETQYF
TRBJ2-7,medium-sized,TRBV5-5,CASSRLIQGSSYEQYF
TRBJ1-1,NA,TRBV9,CASSVGVAGLSNTEAFF
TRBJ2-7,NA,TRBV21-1,CASSKERGTGVREQYF
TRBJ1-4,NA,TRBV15,CATSRGTVATNEKLFF
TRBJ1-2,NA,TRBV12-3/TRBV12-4,CASTLGQGIVYGYTF
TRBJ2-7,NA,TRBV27,CASSSSGPTYEQYF
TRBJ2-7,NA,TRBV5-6,CASSPGGRGYHEQYF
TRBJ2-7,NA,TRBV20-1,CSARTPRTSDYEQYF
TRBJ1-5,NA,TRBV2,CASSGQANQPQHF
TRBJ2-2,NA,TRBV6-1,CASSPPGLAGYTGELFF
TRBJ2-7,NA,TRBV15,CATSRGAGTNYEQYF
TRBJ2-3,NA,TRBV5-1,CASSPHRDSRTDTQYF
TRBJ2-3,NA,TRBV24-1,CATSDPTDTQYF
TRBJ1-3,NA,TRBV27,CASSPLTSGNTIYF
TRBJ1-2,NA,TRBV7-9,CASIDWEGTRDGYTF
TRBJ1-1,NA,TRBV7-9,CASSNTAWGTEAFF
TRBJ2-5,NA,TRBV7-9,CASSLTVGETQYF
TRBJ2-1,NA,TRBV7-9,CASSLARMGYNEQFF
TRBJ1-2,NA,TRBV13,CASSPGSSAFYGYTF
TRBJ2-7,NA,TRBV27,CASSLVRTGGIDFDEQYF
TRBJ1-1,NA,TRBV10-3,CAISERTDSNTEAFF